The sequence of this T cell receptor beta chain was determined in a study of radiotherapy plus CTLA-4 blockade in lung cancer. The study, taken as a whole, reports: Blood-borne expansion of tumor-derived TCR clones followed radiotherapy plus ipilimumab.

Turning to this clone: Its antigen is as yet unknown.

Per the germline V gene, CDR1 is SGHTA and CDR2 is FQGNSA. V gave up 5 bases and J gave up 0 bases; unmatched junction bases: 6. The CDR3 has 15 amino acids. The assay was immunoSEQ multiplex PCR, and TCRdb's table has in-frame clones only and misses some. The top ten clones hold around 4% of a sample with about 66,000 clones, around 86% of them seen once. Sequenced here: peripheral blood, sampled from a patient treated with radiotherapy plus ipilimumab. This sequence originates from a human donor with non-small cell lung cancer who had a partial response to radiotherapy plus ipilimumab. The V and J genes are TRBV7-2 and TRBJ2-7, with 8 bases that match TRBD1. The CDR3 bases are TGTGCCAGCAGCCAGGACAGGGCGCTCTCCTACGAGCAGTACTTC. It codes for CASSQDRALSYEQYF.